This TCR beta chain came from a study of T cell repertoires in aging, cancer and after chemotherapy. Study-wide context: Repeat sampling of healthy donors over several months to years showed clear clonal overlap.

Study outcomes and limitations: Rebound thymic output was suggested by rising median generation probability during chemotherapy in each cancer cohort. Age-matched healthy donors had significantly more diverse, less clonal blood TCR repertoires than untreated cancer patients.

The template was genomic DNA from peripheral blood, not RNA. The trim removed 7 bases at V and 6 bases at J, leaving 12 bases unmatched. CDR3 length equals 15 residues. Germline values: CDR1 MNHEY, CDR2 SMNVEV (reference sequence). To note about this clonotype: The antigen is undetermined.

A mixed TRB-A/B primer pool amplified rearranged TRB by multiplex touch-down PCR. MiXCR, applied by TCRdb to the multiplex PCR reads, yields one record per CDR3 protein. This table has 8,500 to 10,000 distinct CDR3 sequences, around 38% appearing once. This TCR came from a human donor in good health. This chain joins TRBV27 and TRBJ2-7; 10 bases align to TRBD2. Sequencing was done on a sample of blood. The CDR3 bases are TGTGCCAGCATCCAGTCCGGGACTAGCGTTGGCGAGCAGTACTTC. Protein product: CASIQSGTSVGEQYF.